This entry describes one T cell receptor beta chain. Enrolled through a virtual design, the participants were between 18 and 89 years of age and came from about two dozen US areas. The sample belongs to a study of blood T cell repertoires in COVID-19. At the level of the study: Nucleic acid was either cDNA or gDNA, and it came from T cells, B-cell-depleted T cells, or PBMCs.

Authors' processing steps: Scientists estimated how many nucleated cells there were by amplifying reference gene primers. Method: immunoSEQ multiplex PCR; TCRdb's copy keeps in-frame clones and lacks some. V and J calls and clone size are given by that table; D and trimming were obtained from the DNA. The sample holds 350,000 to 450,000 clones, less than 90% seen once. This CDR3 has 14 amino acids. The germline V gene encodes CDR1 MNHEY and CDR2 SVGEGT. Trimming took off 1 base at V and 3 bases at J, with 10 bases between the two ends. This chain uses TRBV6-2 or TRBV6-3 with TRBJ2-7, with a weak D call TRBD1 (5 bases). The receptor was derived from a woman between 45 and 60 years old who had recovered from COVID-19. The material sequenced was PBMCs or T cells enriched from blood (not recorded which). The DNA for the CDR3 is TGTGCCAGCAGTTACTTCGCCAGGGACTACGAGCAGTACTTC. Translation gives CASSYFARDYEQYF.